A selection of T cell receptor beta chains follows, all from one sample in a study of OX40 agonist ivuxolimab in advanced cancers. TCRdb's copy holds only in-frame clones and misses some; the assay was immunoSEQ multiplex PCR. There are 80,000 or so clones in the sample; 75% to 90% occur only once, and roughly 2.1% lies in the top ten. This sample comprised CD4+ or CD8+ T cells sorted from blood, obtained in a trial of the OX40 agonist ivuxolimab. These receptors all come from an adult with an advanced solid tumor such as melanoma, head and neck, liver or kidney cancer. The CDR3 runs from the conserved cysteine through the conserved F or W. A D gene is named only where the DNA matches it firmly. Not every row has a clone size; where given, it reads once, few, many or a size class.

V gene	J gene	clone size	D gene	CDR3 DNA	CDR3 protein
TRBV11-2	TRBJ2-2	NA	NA	TGTGCCAGCAGCAGCCCGGTCCCGGGCCCCGGGGAGCTGTTTTTT	CASSSPVPGPGELFF
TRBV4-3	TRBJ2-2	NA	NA	TGCGCCAGCAGCCAAGGTCACACCGGGGAGCTGTTTTTT	CASSQGHTGELFF
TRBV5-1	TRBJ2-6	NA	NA	TGCGCCAGCAGCTTGGGGGGCTCTGGGGCCAACGTCCTGACTTTC	CASSLGGSGANVLTF
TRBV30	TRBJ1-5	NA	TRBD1	TGTGCCTGGAGCCCCCCGGACAGGGCAAATCAGCCCCAGCATTTT	CAWSPPDRANQPQHF
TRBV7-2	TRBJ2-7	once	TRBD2	TGTGCCAGCAGCCAATCTAGCGGGTTTTACGAGCAGTACTTC	CASSQSSGFYEQYF
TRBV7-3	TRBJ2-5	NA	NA	TGTGCCAGCAGCCCCACCCCCCAAGAGACCCAGTACTTC	CASSPTPQETQYF
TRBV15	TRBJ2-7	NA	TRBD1	TGTGCCACCAGCAGAGACCCCCAAGACAGGGCCGAGCAGTACTTC	CATSRDPQDRAEQYF
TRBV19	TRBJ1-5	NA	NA	TGTGCCAGTAGTCCCTCCCTGTTCGAGCCCCAGCATTTT	CASSPSLFEPQHF
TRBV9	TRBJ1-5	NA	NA	TGTGCCAGCAGCATGGTCAGGGAGGTCCGGAAAAGCAATCAGCCCCAGCATTTT	CASSMVREVRKSNQPQHF
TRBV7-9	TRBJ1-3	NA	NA	TGTGCCAGCAGCTACCTGGCTACTAGGGGAAACACCATATATTTT	CASSYLATRGNTIYF
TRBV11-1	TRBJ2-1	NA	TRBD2	TGTGCCAGCAGCTCCGGACTAGCTCCAAATGAGCAGTTCTTC	CASSSGLAPNEQFF
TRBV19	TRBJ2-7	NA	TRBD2	TGTGCCAGTAGTACCTTTAGCGGGAGTCTGAACGAGCAGTACTTC	CASSTFSGSLNEQYF
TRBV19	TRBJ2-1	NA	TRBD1	TGTGCCAGTAGCAATCGAAGGGACAGGTACAATGAGCAGTTCTTC	CASSNRRDRYNEQFF
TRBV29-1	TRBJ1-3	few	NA	TGCAGCTTTTTCTGGGGAAACACCATATATTTT	CSFFWGNTIYF
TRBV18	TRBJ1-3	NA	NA	TGTGCCAGCTCATCCCTCGAGGCTGGAAACACCATATATTTT	CASSSLEAGNTIYF
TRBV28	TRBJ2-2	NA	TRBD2	TGTGCCAGCAGTTTAAGACTAGCGGGGGCCAACACCGGGGAGCTGTTTTTT	CASSLRLAGANTGELFF
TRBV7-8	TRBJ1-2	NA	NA	TGTGCCAGCAGCTTAGCGCTAATCGGTGGCTACACCTTC	CASSLALIGGYTF
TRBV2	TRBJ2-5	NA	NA	TGTGTTACCGGCCCACAAGAGACCCAGTACTTC	CVTGPQETQYF
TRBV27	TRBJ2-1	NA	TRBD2	TGTGCCAGCAGTCTTGGGACTAGTTGGGACAATGAGCAGTTCTTC	CASSLGTSWDNEQFF
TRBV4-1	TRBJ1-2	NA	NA	TGCGCCAGCAGCCTTGACCCCGGAGCGGGAACTGGCTACACCTTC	CASSLDPGAGTGYTF
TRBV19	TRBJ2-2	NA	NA	TGTGCCAGCGAACTAAGGGGGGTTCGGGAGCTGTTTTTT	CASELRGVRELFF
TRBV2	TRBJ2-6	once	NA	TGTGCCAGCTTGTTGTCTGGGGCCAACGTCCTGACTTTC	CASLLSGANVLTF
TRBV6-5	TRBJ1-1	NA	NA	TGTGCCAGCAGTTACGCAAGTGACAGGGAAGCTTTCTTT	CASSYASDREAFF
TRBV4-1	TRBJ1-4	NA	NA	TGCGCCAGCAGCCAAGTCGGTCAGACAGTGGGCGGAAAACTGTTTTTT	CASSQVGQTVGGKLFF
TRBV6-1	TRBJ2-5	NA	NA	TGTGCCAGCAGCTTTCGTCAAGAGACCCAGTACTTC	CASSFRQETQYF
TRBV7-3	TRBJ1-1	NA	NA	TGTGCCAGCAGCCTTTACCAGGGGAGCACTGAAGCTTTCTTT	CASSLYQGSTEAFF
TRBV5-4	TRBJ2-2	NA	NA	TGTGCCAGCAGCTTGGTGGACGTCGGGGAGCTGTTTTTT	CASSLVDVGELFF
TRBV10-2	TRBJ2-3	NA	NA	TGCGCCAGCAGTGAGGGCGCAGCTAGCACAGATACGCAGTATTTT	CASSEGAASTDTQYF
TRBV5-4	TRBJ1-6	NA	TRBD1	TGTGCCAGCAGCCACGACAGGGCTGATAATTCACCCCTCCACTTT	CASSHDRADNSPLHF
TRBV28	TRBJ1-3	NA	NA	TGTGCCAGCAGACGTGATGAAAACACCATATATTTT	CASRRDENTIYF
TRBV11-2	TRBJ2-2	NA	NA	TGTGCCAGCAGCCGGGGCAGGGGACCCTCCCTAAACACCGGGGAGCTGTTTTTT	CASSRGRGPSLNTGELFF
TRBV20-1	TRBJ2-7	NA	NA	TGCAGTGCTGCCCCGGGGCTCGAGCAGTACTTC	CSAAPGLEQYF
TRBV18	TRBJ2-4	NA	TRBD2	TGTGCCAGCTCACCGTTTCGAGCGGGAGATAGGGACATTCAGTACTTC	CASSPFRAGDRDIQYF
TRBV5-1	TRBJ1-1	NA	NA	TGCGCCAGCAGCTTGGAAGGGTTGAACACTGAAGCTTTCTTT	CASSLEGLNTEAFF
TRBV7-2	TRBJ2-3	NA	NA	TGTGCCAGCAGCTCCCGCGGGGGCCGCACAGATACGCAGTATTTT	CASSSRGGRTDTQYF
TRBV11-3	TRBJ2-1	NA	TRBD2	TGTGCCAGCAGCTTAGGGACTAGCGGGAGCCTTGATGAGCAGTTCTTC	CASSLGTSGSLDEQFF
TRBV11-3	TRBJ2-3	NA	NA	TGTGCCAGCAGCTTGGGGGTACCGGGGATCCCGGATTTTCTCACAGATACGCAGTATTTT	CASSLGVPGIPDFLTDTQYF
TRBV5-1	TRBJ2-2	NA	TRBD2	TGCGCCAGCGGACTAGCGGGAGGGCAGACCGGGGAGCTGTTTTTT	CASGLAGGQTGELFF
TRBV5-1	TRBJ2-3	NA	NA	TGCGCCAGCAGCCTCCGGCCCCTACGGTCAGATACGCAGTATTTT	CASSLRPLRSDTQYF
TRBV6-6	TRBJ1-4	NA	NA	TGTGCCAGCAGTCTGGGTTTACAGAATGAAAAACTGTTTTTT	CASSLGLQNEKLFF
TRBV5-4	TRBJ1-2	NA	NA	TGTGCCAGCAGCTTACAGGCGGGCTATGGCTACACCTTC	CASSLQAGYGYTF
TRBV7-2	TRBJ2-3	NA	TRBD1	TGTGCCAGCAGGCAGGACAGGTCTTCAGATACGCAGTATTTT	CASRQDRSSDTQYF
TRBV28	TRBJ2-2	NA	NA	TGTGCCAGCAGTTTGACTACCGGGGAGCTGTTTTTT	CASSLTTGELFF